Below, 25 T cell receptor beta chains from the same sample are listed, as sequenced in a study of T cell repertoires in cytomegalovirus infection. One entry per CDR3 protein results from TCRdb running MiXCR on the reads. The table shows about 360,000 distinct CDR3 sequences, with approximately 35% occurring only once. The antigens these receptors bind are not known. The starting material was cultured PBMCs, obtained from culture after CMV antigen stimulation. The receptors were sampled from a human donor in good health (CMV status not recorded). Some clones in this sample may be carry-over from other donors' samples.

This clonotype was seen a single time. V and J are TRBV29-1 and TRBJ1-1; no clear D. V lost 3 bases to trimming and J lost 10 bases, with 3 bases between them. The CDR3 is 8 residues long. Germline lookup yields CDR1 SQVTM and CDR2 ANQGSEA. CDR3 sequence reads: CSVDSAFF. In nucleotides, the CDR3 is TGCAGCGTTGATTCAGCTTTCTTT. The full variable domain, its missing parts supplied by reference TRBV29-1 and TRBJ1-1, is SAVISQKPSRDICQRGTSLTIQCQVDSQVTMMFWYRQQPGQSLTLIATANQGSEATYESGFVIDKFPISRPNLTFSTLTVSNMSPEDSSIYLCSVDSAFFGQGTRLTVV.

The chain carries TRBV28 and TRBJ2-7; D gene ambiguous. The V gene lost 1 base and the J gene lost 0 bases, with 10 bases spanning the gap. CDR1 and CDR2 (germline): MDHEN, SYDVKM. The CDR3 loop spans 15 amino acids. CDR3 in DNA: TGTGCCAGCAGTTTATCGGGCGTACTCTCCTACGAGCAGTACGTC. Translating it yields CASSLSGVLSYEQYV.

The rearrangement joins TRBV19 to TRBJ1-5, with D possibly being TRBD1 (5 bases). Germline V gene data show CDR1 as LNHDA and CDR2 as SQIVND (reference sequence). V shed 5 bases and J shed 0 bases, with 17 bases lying between them. The CDR3 runs to 17 residues. DNA of the CDR3: TGTGCCAGTAGTCCCCGGGCAGGGAGTGATAGCAATCAGCCCCAGCATTTT. The encoded protein is CASSPRAGSDSNQPQHF.

The chain uses TRBV5-1 and TRBJ1-4, with D unresolved. V was clipped by 1 base and J by 2 bases, with 9 bases between them. CDR1 and CDR2 (germline): SGHRS, YFSETQ. The CDR3 totals 15 residues. The CDR3 loop reads CASSLNRVTNEKLFF. In DNA, the CDR3 is TGCGCCAGCAGCTTGAACCGGGTCACTAATGAAAAACTGTTTTTT.

The chain has TRBV10-3 and TRBJ1-2; D is perhaps TRBD1 (6 bases). Trimming took off 4 bases at V and 5 bases at J, with 8 bases between the two ends. Germline V lookup: CDR1 ENHRY, CDR2 SYGVKD. The CDR3 is 12 amino acids. This CDR3 reads CAISAQGYGYTF. DNA for the CDR3: TGTGCCATCAGTGCCCAGGGGTATGGCTACACCTTC.

The chain couples TRBV25-1 to TRBJ2-7, with 14 bases aligning to TRBD2. The CDR3 sequence is 22 residues long. Per the germline V gene, CDR1 is MGHDK and CDR2 is SYGVNS. V dropped 6 bases and J dropped 3; count of bases not matched to a gene: 25. The CDR3 loop reads CASRGSTGVGLAGDKVVYEQYV. Written as DNA, the CDR3 is TGTGCCAGCAGAGGCTCGACAGGCGTGGGACTAGCGGGAGACAAAGTTGTCTACGAGCAGTACGTC.

This chain uses TRBV14 with TRBJ2-7; 9 bases are a match to TRBD1. This CDR3 has 15 residues. The germline V gene encodes CDR1 SGHDN and CDR2 FVKESK. Losses at the gene ends were 3 bases for V and 0 bases for J; bases not matched to a gene: 3. CDR3 amino acids: CASSQPGQGSYEQYF. The CDR3 DNA sequence: TGTGCCAGCAGCCAGCCGGGACAGGGCTCCTACGAGCAGTACTTC.

This chain uses TRBV18 with TRBJ1-1, with D possibly being TRBD1 (5 bases). The CDR3 contains 15 residues. The germline gives CDR1 KGHSH, CDR2 LQKENI. The V gene lost 5 bases and the J gene lost 0 bases, with 13 bases spanning the gap. The CDR3 nucleotides are TGTGCCAGCTCATCACGGGGCAGGGTGAACACTGAAGCTTTCTTT. It encodes CASSSRGRVNTEAFF.

The gene calls are TRBV7-2 and TRBJ1-2; D remains unclear. V lost 0 bases to trimming and J lost 4 bases, with 9 bases between them. Germline V gene sequence: CDR1 SGHTA, CDR2 FQGNSA. The CDR3 covers 14 residues. CDR3 nucleotide sequence: TGTGCCAGCAGCTTAGCAGTCCTTTTCTATGGCTACACCTTC. It yields the protein CASSLAVLFYGYTF.

As regards this clonotype: Given the absence of the conserved phenylalanine or tryptophan at the CDR3 end, a read error is likely. This sequence joins TRBV28 and TRBJ1-1; D ambiguous. V was trimmed by 3 bases and J by 6 bases, leaving 11 bases between them. Germline CDR1 reads MDHEN; CDR2 reads SYDVKM. This CDR3 region has 13 residues. CDR3: CASSFSGSSEAFC. DNA for the CDR3: TGTGCCAGCAGTTTTAGTGGAAGCTCTGAAGCTTTCTGT.

This clonotype was detected once. V is TRBV6-2 or TRBV6-3 and J is TRBJ2-1, with 7 bases that match TRBD1. CDR1 is MNHEY, CDR2 SVGEGT, per germline. Trimming cost V 4 bases and J 8 bases; bases outside gene matches: 11. This CDR3 region has 15 residues. As DNA, the CDR3 is TGTGCCAGCAGTTTAGGGACAGCAGTCGTACATGAGCAGTTCTTC. As protein: CASSLGTAVVHEQFF.

This clonotype has only a few counts. The rearrangement uses TRBV7-2 and TRBJ1-5; D is unresolved. The CDR3 contains 14 residues. Trimming removed 5 bases at V and 0 bases at J, with 8 bases between. From germline, CDR1 is SGHTA and CDR2 FQGNSA. The CDR3 nucleotides read TGTGCCAGCAGCGCTGGGTATAGCAATCAGCCCCAGCATTTT. As protein: CASSAGYSNQPQHF.

CDR3 nucleotide sequence: TGTGCCAGTAGTATCTGGGGGAATGAGCAGTTCTTC. Its protein is CASSIWGNEQFF. The rearrangement uses TRBV19 and TRBJ2-1; tentatively, D is TRBD1 or TRBD2 (5 bases each). This CDR3 spans 12 amino acids. CDR1 LNHDA and CDR2 SQIVND come from the germline V gene (reference sequence). Trimming took off 3 bases at V and 7 bases at J, with 7 bases between the two ends.

The J gene is TRBJ2-3, the V gene TRBV19; perhaps TRBD1 as D (6 bases). With 1 base removed from V and 0 bases from J, the gap between germline ends came to 8 bases. The germline CDR1 and CDR2 sequences are LNHDA and SQIVND (reference sequence). The CDR3 loop spans 15 amino acids. CDR3 coding DNA: TGTGCCAGTAGTATAGTGGGACAAAGCACAGATACGCAGTATTTT. The encoded protein is CASSIVGQSTDTQYF.

This clonotype was picked up many times. V is TRBV6-5 and J is TRBJ2-2, with no clear D. Trimming stripped 1 base from V and 5 bases from J, with 2 bases between. The CDR3 is 12 residues long. Germline assignment: CDR1 MNHEY and CDR2 SVGAGI. The CDR3 sequence is CASSYLTGELFF. The CDR3 DNA reads as TGTGCCAGCAGTTACTTGACCGGGGAGCTGTTTTTT.

V is TRBV14 and J is TRBJ2-1; D possibly corresponds to TRBD2 (6 bases). The V end lost 1 base, the J end lost 4 bases, and 11 bases lay between the germline ends. The CDR3 totals 15 residues. Per germline, CDR1 SGHDN and CDR2 FVKESK. This chain's CDR3 is CASSQGDWTYNEQFF. CDR3 nucleotides: TGTGCCAGCAGCCAAGGGGACTGGACTTACAATGAGCAGTTCTTC.

The chain joins TRBV29-1 to TRBJ2-1; weak D call: TRBD1 (5 bases). Germline lookup yields CDR1 SQVTM and CDR2 ANQGSEA. The CDR3 sequence is 14 residues long. The V gene lost 7 bases and the J gene lost 5 bases, with 18 bases spanning the gap. CDR3 nucleotides: TGCAGCGGTGGGGCCGCAGTAAAAAACAATGAGCAGTTCTTC. Its translation is CSGGAAVKNNEQFF.

The chain couples TRBV7-2 to TRBJ2-2, with TRBD2 matching 9 bases. This CDR3 has 17 amino acids. J lost 4 bases, V lost 5 bases, and 11 bases had no gene match. Per the germline V gene, CDR1 is SGHTA and CDR2 is FQGNSA. The CDR3 sequence: CASSPNRLAERTGELFF. The CDR3 region has the DNA TGTGCCAGCAGCCCAAATCGACTAGCGGAACGCACCGGGGAGCTGTTTTTT.

This clonotype was seen many times. CDR3 nucleotide sequence: TGCAGCGCGGGCCTAGGGAGTTGGGGAGATACGCAGTATTTT. It translates to CSAGLGSWGDTQYF. The chain is built from TRBV29-1 and TRBJ2-3; tentative D call: TRBD2 (5 bases). The V and J ends lost 7 bases and 5 bases respectively, with 19 bases between them. Germline V gene lookup returns CDR1 SQVTM and CDR2 ANQGSEA. This CDR3 contains 14 residues.

A few counts support this clonotype. CDR3 coding DNA: TGTGCCAGCAGCCCGGAGGGAGGTGCCTTCCCAGATACGCAGTATTTT. Its protein is CASSPEGGAFPDTQYF. This rearrangement joins TRBV7-2 to TRBJ2-3; perhaps TRBD2 as D (6 bases). The V gene's germline CDR1 is SGHTA and CDR2 FQGNSA. Trimming took off 5 bases at V and 4 bases at J, with 19 bases between the two ends. There are 16 residues in the CDR3.

The rearrangement links TRBV7-2 to TRBJ1-3; D gene unclear. Germline V gene lookup returns CDR1 SGHTA and CDR2 FQGNSA. Trimming left V 5 bases short and J 1 base short, with 15 bases between. CDR3 size: 16 residues. The CDR3 DNA follows: TGTGCCAGCAGCCCTCCGACGCATAATTCTGGAAACACCATATATTTT. Translated: CASSPPTHNSGNTIYF.

This chain connects TRBV20-1 to TRBJ1-1; D not certain. Germline CDR1 is DFQATT and CDR2 is SNEGSKA (reference sequence). The CDR3 covers 15 residues. The ends were cut back, 0 bases at V and 0 bases at J, with 11 bases in the middle. The CDR3 spells CSARDWARVNTEAFF. Here the CDR3 DNA reads TGCAGTGCTAGAGATTGGGCCAGAGTGAACACTGAAGCTTTCTTT.

The chain is built from TRBV29-1 and TRBJ2-1; the D gene is possibly TRBD2 (6 bases). V lost 4 bases and J lost 7, with 14 bases in between. Germline CDR1 is SQVTM and CDR2 is ANQGSEA. The CDR3 is 13 residues long. CDR3 DNA sequence: TGCAGCGTTGTAGGGCACGGGGGAAATGAGCAGTTCTTC. Translating it yields CSVVGHGGNEQFF.

This clonotype was seen more than once but under ten times. This chain uses TRBV12-3 or TRBV12-4 with TRBJ2-7; D is undetermined. The CDR3 covers 13 residues. The V gene lost 6 bases and the J gene lost 2 bases, with 11 bases spanning the gap. Written as DNA, the CDR3 is TGTGCCAGCAGCCTAGGGTATACCTACGAGCAGTACGTC. As protein: CASSLGYTYEQYV.

This clonotype was seen at least ten times. The rearrangement joins TRBV7-2 to TRBJ1-6; no clear D gene. The CDR3 spans 15 residues. Deletions cut 2 bases from V and 9 bases from J, with 14 bases between. Germline CDR1 and CDR2: SGHTA and FQGNSA. The CDR3 here is CASSLLQDFSSPLHF. CDR3 coding DNA: TGTGCCAGCAGCTTACTTCAGGATTTTAGTTCACCCCTCCACTTT.